The text below deals with one T cell receptor (beta chain). This CDR3 comprises 18 residues. Germline assignment: CDR1 GTSNPN and CDR2 SVGIG (reference sequence). V trimming: 3 bases; J trimming: 3 bases; junction bases outside the gene matches: 20. Included were adult ileal or ileocolonic Crohn's patients indicated for ileocolonic resection. The data belong to a study of T cell repertoires in ileal Crohn's disease. Study details: Median disease duration was approximately eight years; roughly 40% smoked at surgery. Thiopurines (around eleven) or anti-TNF agents (approximately 19) were given postoperatively to about half.

TCRB immunosequencing input was roughly 500 nanograms of biopsy DNA per sample. Sequencing used immunoSEQ multiplex PCR; TCRdb keeps in-frame clones, though not all of them. The table has 25,000 to 30,000 clones, around three quarters seen once; the top ten hold 19%. The sample consisted of ileal tissue. This TCR was sampled from an adult with Crohn's disease. The chain employs TRBV30 and TRBJ2-7; 7 bases are a match to TRBD2. CDR3 sequence: CAWRRPGTTSRSIYEQYF. The CDR3 DNA follows: TGTGCCTGGAGACGTCCCGGGACTACGTCGCGGTCTATCTACGAGCAGTACTTC.